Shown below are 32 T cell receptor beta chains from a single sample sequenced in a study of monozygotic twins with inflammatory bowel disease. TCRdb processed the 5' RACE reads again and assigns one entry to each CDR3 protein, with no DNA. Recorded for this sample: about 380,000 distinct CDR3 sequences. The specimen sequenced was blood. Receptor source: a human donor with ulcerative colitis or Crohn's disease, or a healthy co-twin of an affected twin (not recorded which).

The CDR3 spells CASSYPTGVSGELFF. The rearrangement uses TRBV25-1 and TRBJ2-2; TCRdb returns TRBD1, unconfirmable since there is no DNA. This CDR3 is built from 15 residues. CDR1 and CDR2 (germline): MGHDK, SYGVNS.

This CDR3 reads CASSYSTRARELFF. The genes are TRBV6-5 and TRBJ2-2. Germline V gene lookup returns CDR1 MNHEY and CDR2 SVGAGI. The CDR3 has 14 residues.

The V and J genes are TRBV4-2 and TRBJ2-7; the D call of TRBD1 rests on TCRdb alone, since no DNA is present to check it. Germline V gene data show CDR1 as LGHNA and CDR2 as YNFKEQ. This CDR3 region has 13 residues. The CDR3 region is CASSPQTGNEQYF.

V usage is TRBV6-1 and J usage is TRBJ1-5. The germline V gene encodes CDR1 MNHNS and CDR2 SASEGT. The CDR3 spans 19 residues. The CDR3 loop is CASSENSGGEVDWDQPQHF.

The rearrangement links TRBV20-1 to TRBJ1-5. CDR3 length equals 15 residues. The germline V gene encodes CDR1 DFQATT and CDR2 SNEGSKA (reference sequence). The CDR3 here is CSARELRDSNQPQHF.

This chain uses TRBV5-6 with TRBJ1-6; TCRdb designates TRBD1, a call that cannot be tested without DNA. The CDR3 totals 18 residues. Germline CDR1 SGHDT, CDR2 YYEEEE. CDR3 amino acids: CASSLGLRDRGLNSPLHF.

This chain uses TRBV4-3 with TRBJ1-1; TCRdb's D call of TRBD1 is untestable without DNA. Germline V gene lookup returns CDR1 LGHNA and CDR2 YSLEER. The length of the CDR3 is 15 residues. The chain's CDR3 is CASSARRGPDTEAFF.

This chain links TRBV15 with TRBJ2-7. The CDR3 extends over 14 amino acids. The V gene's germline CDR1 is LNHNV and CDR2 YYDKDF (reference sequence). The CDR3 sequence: CATSRDQGAYEQYF.

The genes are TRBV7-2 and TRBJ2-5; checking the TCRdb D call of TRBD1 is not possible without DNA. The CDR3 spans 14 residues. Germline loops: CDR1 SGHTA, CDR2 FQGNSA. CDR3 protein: CASSLDRVSETQYF.

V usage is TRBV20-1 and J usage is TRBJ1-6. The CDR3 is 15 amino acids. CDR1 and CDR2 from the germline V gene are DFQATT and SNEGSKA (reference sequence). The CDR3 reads CSASKGAHYNSPLHF.

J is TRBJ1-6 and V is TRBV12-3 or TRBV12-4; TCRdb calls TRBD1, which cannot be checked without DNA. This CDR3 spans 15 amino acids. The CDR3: CASSFLGTGISPLHF.

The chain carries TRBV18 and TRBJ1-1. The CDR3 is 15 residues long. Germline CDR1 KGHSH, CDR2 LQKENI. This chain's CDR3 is CASSPLFEGSIEAFF. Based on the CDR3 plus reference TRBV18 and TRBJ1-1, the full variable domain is NAGVMQNPRHLVRRRGQEARLRCSPMKGHSHVYWYRQLPEEGLKFMVYLQKENIIDESGMPKERFSAEFPKEGPSILRIQQVVRGDSAAYFCASSPLFEGSIEAFFGQGTRLTVV.

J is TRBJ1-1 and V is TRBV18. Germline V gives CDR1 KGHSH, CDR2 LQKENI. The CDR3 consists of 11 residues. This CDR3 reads CASSFRTEAFF. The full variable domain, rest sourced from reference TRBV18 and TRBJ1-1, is NAGVMQNPRHLVRRRGQEARLRCSPMKGHSHVYWYRQLPEEGLKFMVYLQKENIIDESGMPKERFSAEFPKEGPSILRIQQVVRGDSAAYFCASSFRTEAFFGQGTRLTVV.

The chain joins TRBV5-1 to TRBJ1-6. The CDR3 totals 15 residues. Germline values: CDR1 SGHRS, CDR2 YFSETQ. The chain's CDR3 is CASSLDQRRNSPLHF.

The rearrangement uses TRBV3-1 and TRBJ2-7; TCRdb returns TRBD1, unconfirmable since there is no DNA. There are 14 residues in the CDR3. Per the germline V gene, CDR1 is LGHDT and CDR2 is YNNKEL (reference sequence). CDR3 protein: CASSQYPGVYEQYF.

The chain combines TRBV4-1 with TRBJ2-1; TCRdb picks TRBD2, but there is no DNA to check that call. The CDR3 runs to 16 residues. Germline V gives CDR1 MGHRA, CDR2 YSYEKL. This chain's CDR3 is CASSQQPSGGYNEQFF.

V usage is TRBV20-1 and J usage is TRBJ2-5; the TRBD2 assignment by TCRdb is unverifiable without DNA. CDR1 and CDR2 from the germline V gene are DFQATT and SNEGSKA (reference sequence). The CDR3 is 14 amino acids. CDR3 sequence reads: CSAGLTSPQETQYF.

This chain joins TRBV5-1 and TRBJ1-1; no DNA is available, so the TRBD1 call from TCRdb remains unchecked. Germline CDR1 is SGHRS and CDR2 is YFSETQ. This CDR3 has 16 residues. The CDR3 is CASSLGTVPMNTEAFF.

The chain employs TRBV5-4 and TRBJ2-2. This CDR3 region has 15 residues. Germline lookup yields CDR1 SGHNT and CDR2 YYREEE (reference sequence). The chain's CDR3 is CASSSQYANTGELFF.

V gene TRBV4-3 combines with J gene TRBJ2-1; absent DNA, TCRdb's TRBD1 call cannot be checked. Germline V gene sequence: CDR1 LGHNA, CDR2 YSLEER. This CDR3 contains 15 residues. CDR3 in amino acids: CASSLTGRGYNEQFF.

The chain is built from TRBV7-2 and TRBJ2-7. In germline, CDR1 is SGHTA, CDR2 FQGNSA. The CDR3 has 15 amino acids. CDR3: CASSVFVGVELEQYF.

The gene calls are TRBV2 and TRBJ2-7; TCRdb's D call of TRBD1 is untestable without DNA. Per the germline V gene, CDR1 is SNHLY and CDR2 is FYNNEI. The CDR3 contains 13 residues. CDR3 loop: CATVRGLAYEQYF.

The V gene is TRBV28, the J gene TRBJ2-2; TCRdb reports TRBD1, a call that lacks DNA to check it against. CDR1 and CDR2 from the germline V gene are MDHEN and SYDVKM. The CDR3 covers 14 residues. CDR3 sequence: CASSPDTLTGELFF.

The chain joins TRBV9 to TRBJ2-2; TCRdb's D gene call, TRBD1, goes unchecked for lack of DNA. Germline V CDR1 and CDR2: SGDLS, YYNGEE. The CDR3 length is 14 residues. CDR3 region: CASSAVSRVPGIVF.

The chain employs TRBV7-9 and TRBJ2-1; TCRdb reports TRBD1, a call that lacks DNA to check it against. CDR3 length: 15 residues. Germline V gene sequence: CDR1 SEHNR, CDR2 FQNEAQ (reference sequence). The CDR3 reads CASSNRGSPYNEQFF.

CDR3 amino acids: CATSGLRDRGYEQYF. The chain recombines TRBV15 with TRBJ2-7; TCRdb's D call, TRBD1, is unchecked because there is no DNA. Per germline, CDR1 LNHNV and CDR2 YYDKDF (reference sequence). CDR3 length: 15 amino acids.

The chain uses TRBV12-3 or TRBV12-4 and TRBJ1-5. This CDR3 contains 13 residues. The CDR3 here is CASSFQVGQPQHF.

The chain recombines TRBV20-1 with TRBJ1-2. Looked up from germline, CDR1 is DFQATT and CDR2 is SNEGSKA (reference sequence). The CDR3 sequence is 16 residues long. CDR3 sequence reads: CSARDPFDAGYYGYTF.

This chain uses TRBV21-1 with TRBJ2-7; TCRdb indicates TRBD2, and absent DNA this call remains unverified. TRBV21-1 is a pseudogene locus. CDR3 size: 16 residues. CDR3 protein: CASSKSQRAISYEQYF.

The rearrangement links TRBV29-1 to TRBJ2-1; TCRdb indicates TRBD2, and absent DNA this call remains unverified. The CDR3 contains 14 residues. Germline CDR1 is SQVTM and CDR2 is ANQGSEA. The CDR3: CSVHTGTSTYEQFF.

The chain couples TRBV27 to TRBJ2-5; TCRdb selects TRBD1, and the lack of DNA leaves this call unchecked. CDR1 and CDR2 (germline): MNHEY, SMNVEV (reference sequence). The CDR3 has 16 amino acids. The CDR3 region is CASSTLSGTGRETQYF.

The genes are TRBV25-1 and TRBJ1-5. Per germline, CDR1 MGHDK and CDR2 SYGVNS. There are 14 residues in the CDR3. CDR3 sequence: CASSEFGSNQPQHF.